This TCR beta chain is from a study of blood T cell repertoires in COVID-19. The CDR3 covers 16 residues. With 0 bases removed from V and 2 bases from J, the gap between germline ends came to 11 bases. Per the germline V gene, CDR1 is MGHRA and CDR2 is YSYEKL. Profiled with immunoSEQ multiplex PCR; TCRdb holds only in-frame clones, not every one. The data show approximately 200,000 clones, around 80% seen once. The specimen sequenced was peripheral blood. This receptor was obtained from a woman aged 80 or older with acute or convalescent COVID-19. V usage is TRBV4-1 and J usage is TRBJ1-3; possible D gene TRBD1, 6 bases. The CDR3 DNA reads as TGCGCCAGCAGCCAAGATCAGGGGTACCCTGGAAACACCATATATTTT. Its translation: CASSQDQGYPGNTIYF.